The 22 T cell receptor beta chains presented below share a single source sample, sequenced in a study of cytomegalovirus exposure and HLA in healthy donors. Using immunoSEQ multiplex PCR, the repertoire was profiled, and TCRdb retains in-frame clones only, with some absent. The table shows some 140,000 clones, with roughly four fifths occurring only once. The sample comprised PBMCs. The source of these receptors is a woman aged 25 to 45 in good health and CMV-seronegative.

This rearrangement joins TRBV27 to TRBJ2-7, with 7 bases matching TRBD2. Germline loops: CDR1 MNHEY, CDR2 SMNVEV (reference sequence). This CDR3 is 16 amino acids long. Germline trimming cut 3 bases from V and 6 bases from J; bases unmatched to any gene: 14. CDR3 in amino acids: CASSLGEGRTLSEQYF. As DNA, the CDR3 is TGTGCCAGCAGTTTGGGGGAGGGCAGGACCCTTTCCGAGCAGTACTTC.

J is TRBJ2-7 and V is TRBV6-5; TRBD2 might be the D (5 bases). The V end lost 2 bases, the J end lost 3 bases, and 17 bases lay between the germline ends. This CDR3 spans 16 amino acids. Germline V gene sequence: CDR1 MNHEY, CDR2 SVGAGI. The CDR3 region is CASSYATGSPYYEQYF. CDR3 nucleotide sequence: TGTGCCAGCAGTTACGCGACGGGGAGCCCTTACTACGAGCAGTACTTC.

V is TRBV28 and J is TRBJ2-3; D is possibly TRBD2 (5 bases). V gave up 6 bases and J gave up 6 bases, with 13 bases separating them. The CDR3 contains 13 residues. Germline V gives CDR1 MDHEN, CDR2 SYDVKM. The CDR3 region is CASSSGFVDTQYF. The CDR3 nucleotides are TGTGCCAGCAGCTCGGGGTTCGTTGATACGCAGTATTTT.

CDR3 nucleotides: TGCGCCAGCAGCTTGTTGCCAGGCCAAGAGACCCAGTACTTC. This translates into CASSLLPGQETQYF. This sequence joins TRBV5-1 and TRBJ2-5; D is unclear. The V gene's germline CDR1 is SGHRS and CDR2 YFSETQ. This CDR3 is built from 14 residues. V was pared by 1 base and J by 1 base, with 8 bases between. Together with reference TRBV5-1 and TRBJ2-5, the CDR3 gives the full variable domain: KAGVTQTPRYLIKTRGQQVTLSCSPISGHRSVSWYQQTPGQGLQFLFEYFSETQRNKGNFPGRFSGRQFSNSRSEMNVSTLELGDSALYLCASSLLPGQETQYFGPGTRLLVL.

V gene TRBV18 combines with J gene TRBJ2-3; 7 bases align to TRBD2. This CDR3 contains 14 residues. Per the germline V gene, CDR1 is KGHSH and CDR2 is LQKENI. V trimming: 3 bases; J trimming: 2 bases; junction bases outside the gene matches: 2. The CDR3 here is CASSPGLSTDTQYF. In nucleotides, the CDR3 is TGTGCCAGCTCACCGGGACTATCCACAGATACGCAGTATTTT. The entire variable domain, with the rest obtained from reference TRBV18 and TRBJ2-3, is as follows: NAGVMQNPRHLVRRRGQEARLRCSPMKGHSHVYWYRQLPEEGLKFMVYLQKENIIDESGMPKERFSAEFPKEGPSILRIQQVVRGDSAAYFCASSPGLSTDTQYFGPGTRLTVL.

The gene calls are TRBV28 and TRBJ1-2; TRBD1 matches at 10 bases. The germline V gene has CDR1 MDHEN and CDR2 SYDVKM. V dropped 10 bases and J dropped 6; count of bases not matched to a gene: 8. This CDR3 region has 13 residues. This CDR3 reads CATPGQGRHGYTF. The CDR3, as DNA: TGTGCCACCCCGGGACAGGGGAGGCATGGCTACACCTTC.

The chain employs TRBV7-9 and TRBJ2-3; D uncertain. The CDR3 loop spans 14 amino acids. Trimming stripped 3 bases from V and 0 bases from J, with 7 bases between. In germline, CDR1 is SEHNR, CDR2 FQNEAQ (reference sequence). The CDR3 region has the DNA TGTGCCAGCAGCTTCTCACTTAGCACAGATACGCAGTATTTT. This translates into CASSFSLSTDTQYF.

The genes are TRBV1 and TRBJ2-7; the table's D call, TRBD1, was not checked against the DNA. TRBV1 is flagged as a pseudogene. The length of the CDR3 is 15 residues. The CDR3 is CTSRPSDSLGYEQYF. The CDR3 nucleotides are TGCACCAGCAGGCCGTCGGACAGTCTAGGATACGAGCAGTACTTC.

This chain links TRBV27 with TRBJ2-1; a weak D match, TRBD2 (5 bases). Trimming cost V 8 bases and J 2 bases, with 19 bases left between them. Per germline, CDR1 MNHEY and CDR2 SMNVEV (reference sequence). This CDR3 has 16 amino acids. In DNA form, the CDR3 reads TGTGCCAGCCCGGGAATGTACGGTTGCCCCTACAATGAGCAGTTCTTC. Translated, it gives CASPGMYGCPYNEQFF.

The chain carries TRBV4-1 and TRBJ1-2, with 11 bases that match TRBD1. The length of the CDR3 is 17 residues. Germline values: CDR1 MGHRA, CDR2 YSYEKL. After removal of 0 bases from V and 4 bases from J, the junction contained 7 bases not matched to a gene. CDR3 sequence reads: CASSQDLGQGAVYGYTF. The CDR3, as DNA: TGCGCCAGCAGCCAAGACCTAGGACAGGGGGCCGTCTATGGCTACACCTTC.

This chain connects TRBV2 to TRBJ1-3; D possibly corresponds to TRBD1 (5 bases). Germline V gives CDR1 SNHLY, CDR2 FYNNEI. The V end lost 0 bases, the J end lost 0 bases, and 9 bases lay between the germline ends. CDR3 size: 16 residues. CDR3 DNA sequence: TGTGCCAGCAGTGAAGCAACAGGTCGCTCTGGAAACACCATATATTTT. Protein: CASSEATGRSGNTIYF.

In its sample, this clone was seen a few times. V and J are TRBV5-1 and TRBJ2-5; TRBD1 matches 8 bases. Germline values: CDR1 SGHRS, CDR2 YFSETQ. This CDR3 spans 13 amino acids. The trim removed 2 bases at V and 3 bases at J, leaving 0 bases unmatched. The CDR3: CASSLQGEETQYF. As DNA, the CDR3 is TGCGCCAGCAGCTTACAGGGGGAAGAGACCCAGTACTTC.

The chain combines TRBV2 with TRBJ1-1; D gene ambiguous. The V gene lost 9 bases and the J gene lost 1 base, with 9 bases spanning the gap. Germline V gene lookup returns CDR1 SNHLY and CDR2 FYNNEI. This CDR3 is 12 amino acids long. The DNA for the CDR3 is TGTGCCAGTAACAGAAGGAACACTGAAGCTTTCTTT. Its translation is CASNRRNTEAFF. The complete variable domain, with remaining parts taken from reference TRBV2 and TRBJ1-1, reads EPEVTQTPSHQVTQMGQEVILRCVPISNHLYFYWYRQILGQKVEFLVSFYNNEISEKSEIFDDQFSVERPDGSNFTLKIRSTKLEDSAMYFCASNRRNTEAFFGQGTRLTVV.

The chain has TRBV2 and TRBJ2-3; D may be TRBD1 (6 bases). The germline gives CDR1 SNHLY, CDR2 FYNNEI. The CDR3 totals 13 residues. V lost 8 bases and J 5 bases, leaving 14 bases between the germline ends. The CDR3 DNA follows: TGTGCCAGCTCTGGGGGCCAACGAGATACGCAGTATTTT. It specifies CASSGGQRDTQYF.

This chain links TRBV4-2 with TRBJ2-7; TRBD1 is a possible D gene (6 bases). Germline V gene data show CDR1 as LGHNA and CDR2 as YNFKEQ. The CDR3 has 15 residues. Trimming removed 0 bases at V and 4 bases at J, with 13 bases between. CDR3 bases: TGTGCCAGCAGCCAAGATATGGCAGGGGAGTACGAGCAGTACTTC. This translates into CASSQDMAGEYEQYF.

CDR3 sequence (DNA): TGTGCCAGCAGGGTAGGCGGCTATGGCTACACCTTC. As protein: CASRVGGYGYTF. This chain connects TRBV2 to TRBJ1-2; D gene uncertain. The germline gives CDR1 SNHLY, CDR2 FYNNEI. Trimming removed 6 bases from V and 4 bases from J, with 9 bases in between. This CDR3 has 12 residues.

For the CDR3, the DNA is TGTGCCAGCAGTGTACCATCCGGGATAAACACTGAAGCTTTCTTT. This codes for CASSVPSGINTEAFF. The chain has TRBV2 and TRBJ1-1; the D is unclear. Germline V gene data show CDR1 as SNHLY and CDR2 as FYNNEI. The CDR3 runs 15 residues. Trimming took off 4 bases at V and 2 bases at J, with 14 bases between the two ends.

V is TRBV7-9 and J is TRBJ2-2; 8 positions agree with TRBD1. The CDR3 consists of 17 residues. Germline CDR1 reads SEHNR; CDR2 reads FQNEAQ (reference sequence). The J segment lost 2 bases and the V segment lost 4 bases, leaving 9 bases of the junction unmatched. The CDR3 coding sequence is TGTGCCAGCAGCTCACAGGGGGTCGGGAAAAACACCGGGGAGCTGTTTTTT. Its protein is CASSSQGVGKNTGELFF.

The rearrangement uses TRBV6-5 and TRBJ2-1, with D perhaps TRBD1 (6 bases). The CDR3 is made up of 12 amino acids. From germline, CDR1 is MNHEY and CDR2 SVGAGI. The CDR3 here is CADRVGGNEQFF. The CDR3 DNA is TGTGCAGATAGGGTAGGGGGCAATGAGCAGTTCTTC.

The J gene is TRBJ1-1, the V gene TRBV10-3, with 8 bases matching TRBD1. V trimming: 0 bases; J trimming: 1 base; junction bases outside the gene matches: 10. Germline V lookup: CDR1 ENHRY, CDR2 SYGVKD. The CDR3 loop spans 18 amino acids. The CDR3 spells CAISESRGRGRKNTEAFF. CDR3 coding DNA: TGTGCCATCAGTGAGTCGAGAGGCAGGGGGCGGAAGAACACTGAAGCTTTCTTT.

V usage is TRBV10-3 and J usage is TRBJ2-2; 8 nucleotides agree with TRBD2. V lost 2 bases to trimming and J lost 1 base; unmatched junction nucleotides: 3. The CDR3 covers 16 residues. CDR1 ENHRY and CDR2 SYGVKD come from the germline V gene. This CDR3 reads CAISESLAGNTGELFF. CDR3 coding DNA: TGTGCCATCAGTGAGAGTCTAGCGGGGAACACCGGGGAGCTGTTTTTT.

Turning to this clone: The junction and the germline gene differ at one end; a read error may be behind it. The chain employs TRBV7-7 and TRBJ2-1; possible D gene TRBD1, 6 bases. The germline V gene has CDR1 SSHAT and CDR2 FNYEAQ (reference sequence). The CDR3 consists of 15 residues. The CDR3: CASSLAGRGSDEQFF. CDR3 DNA: TGTGCTAGCAGCCTCGCCGGCAGGGGATCGGATGAGCAGTTCTTC.